Sequencing of this T cell receptor beta chain was carried out in a study of T cell responses to AZD1222 COVID-19 vaccine. Study-level points and caveats: Compared with day 0, the breadth and depth of the Spike-specific TCR repertoire rose significantly after two doses of AZD1222. Baseline seropositivity occurred in only 5 or 6 AZD1222 recipients.

V was shortened by 2 bases and J by 0 bases, with 14 bases between the two germline ends. This CDR3 spans 17 amino acids. From germline, CDR1 is MDHEN and CDR2 SYDVKM. Produced via immunoSEQ multiplex PCR; TCRdb's table is partial and in-frame only. Of around 160,000 clones listed, 75% to 95% are singletons. As to this clone: Its antigen is as yet unknown.

The material sequenced was peripheral blood, taken on day 0 of MenACWY control vaccination. This TCR came from an adult in good health. V is TRBV28 and J is TRBJ1-5; D is possibly TRBD1 (5 bases). The CDR3 is CASSLGGGRNSNQPQHF. The CDR3 bases are TGTGCCAGCAGTTTAGGGGGGGGACGGAATAGCAATCAGCCCCAGCATTTT.